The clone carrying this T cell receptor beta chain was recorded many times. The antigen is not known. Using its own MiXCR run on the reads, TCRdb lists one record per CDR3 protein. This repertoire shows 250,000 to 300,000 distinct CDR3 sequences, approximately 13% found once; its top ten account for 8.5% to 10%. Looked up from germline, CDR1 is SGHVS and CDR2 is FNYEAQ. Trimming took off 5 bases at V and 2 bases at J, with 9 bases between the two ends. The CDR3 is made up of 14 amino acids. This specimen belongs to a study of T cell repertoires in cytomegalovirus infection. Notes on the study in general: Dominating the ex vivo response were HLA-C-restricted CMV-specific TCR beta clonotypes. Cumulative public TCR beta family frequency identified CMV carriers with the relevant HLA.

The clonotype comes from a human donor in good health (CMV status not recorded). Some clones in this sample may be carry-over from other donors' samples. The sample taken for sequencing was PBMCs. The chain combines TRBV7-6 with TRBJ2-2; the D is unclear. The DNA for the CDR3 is TGTGCCAGCAGCCGCGACGTCAACACCGGGGAGCTGTTTTTT. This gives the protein CASSRDVNTGELFF.